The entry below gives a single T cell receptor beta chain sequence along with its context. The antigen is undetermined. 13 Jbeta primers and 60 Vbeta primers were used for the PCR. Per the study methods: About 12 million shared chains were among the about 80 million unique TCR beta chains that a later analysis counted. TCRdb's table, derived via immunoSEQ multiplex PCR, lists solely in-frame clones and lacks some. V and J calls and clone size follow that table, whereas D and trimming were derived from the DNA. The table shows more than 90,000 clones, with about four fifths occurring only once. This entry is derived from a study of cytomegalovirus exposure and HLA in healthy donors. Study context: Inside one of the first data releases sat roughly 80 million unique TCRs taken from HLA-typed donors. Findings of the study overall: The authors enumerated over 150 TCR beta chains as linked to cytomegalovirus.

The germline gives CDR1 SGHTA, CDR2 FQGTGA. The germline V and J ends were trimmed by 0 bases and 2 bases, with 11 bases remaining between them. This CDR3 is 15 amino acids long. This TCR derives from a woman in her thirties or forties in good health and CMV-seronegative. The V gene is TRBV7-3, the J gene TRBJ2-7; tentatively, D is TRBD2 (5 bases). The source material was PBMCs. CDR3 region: CASSLTSTGAYEQYF. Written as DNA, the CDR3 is TGTGCCAGCAGCTTAACGAGTACCGGGGCCTACGAGCAGTACTTC.